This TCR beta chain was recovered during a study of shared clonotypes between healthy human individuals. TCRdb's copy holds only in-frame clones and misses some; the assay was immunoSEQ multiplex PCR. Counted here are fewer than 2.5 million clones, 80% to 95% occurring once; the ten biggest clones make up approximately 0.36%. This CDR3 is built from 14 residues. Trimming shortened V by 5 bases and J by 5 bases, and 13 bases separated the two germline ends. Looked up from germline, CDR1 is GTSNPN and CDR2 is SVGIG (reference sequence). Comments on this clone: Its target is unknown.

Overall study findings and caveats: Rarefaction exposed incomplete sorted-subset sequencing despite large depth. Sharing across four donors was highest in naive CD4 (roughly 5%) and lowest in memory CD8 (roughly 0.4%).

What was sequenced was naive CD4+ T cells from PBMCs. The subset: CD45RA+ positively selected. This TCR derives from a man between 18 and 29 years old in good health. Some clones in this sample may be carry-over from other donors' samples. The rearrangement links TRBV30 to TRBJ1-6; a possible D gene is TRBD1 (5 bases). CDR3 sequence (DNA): TGTGCCTGGCACCAGGGAAGGGATAATTCACCCCTCCACTTT. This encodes CAWHQGRDNSPLHF.